This T cell receptor (beta chain) was recovered during a study of neurological immune-mediated disorders. Sorted libraries were made with approximately 920,000 CD4+ or CD8+ T cells. TCRdb analysed the 5' RACE reads with MiXCR anew, one entry per CDR3 protein. The repertoire has about 54,000 distinct CDR3 sequences, 4% of them found once; the top ten carry about 1.9%. Study outcomes and limitations: None of the CDR3 amino acid sequences of expanded clones were shared across subjects, and this suggested private repertoires in all groups.

This clonotype was seen ten or more times. Its antigen is not identified. The material sequenced was CD4+ T cells from blood. This TCR was sampled from a woman aged 40-49 years with multiple sclerosis.

The CDR3 loop reads CASSLGGVPEAFF. CDR3 sequence (DNA): TGTGCCAGCAGCCTCGGGGGGGTCCCTGAAGCTTTCTTT. The gene calls are TRBV3-1 and TRBJ1-1; D possibly corresponds to TRBD1 (5 bases). This CDR3 has 13 amino acids. Germline values: CDR1 LGHDT, CDR2 YNNKEL (reference sequence). Trimming cost V 4 bases and J 6 bases, with 12 bases left between them.